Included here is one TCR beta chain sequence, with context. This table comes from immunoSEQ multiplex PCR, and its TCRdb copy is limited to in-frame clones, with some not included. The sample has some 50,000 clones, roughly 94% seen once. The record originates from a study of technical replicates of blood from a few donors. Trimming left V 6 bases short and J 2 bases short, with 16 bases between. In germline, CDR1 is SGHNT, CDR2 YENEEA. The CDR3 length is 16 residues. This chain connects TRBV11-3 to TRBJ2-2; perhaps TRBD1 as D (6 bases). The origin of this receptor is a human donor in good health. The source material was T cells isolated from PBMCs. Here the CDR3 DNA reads TGTGCCAGCAGTCACCCGGGGACAACAAACACCGGGGAGCTGTTTTTT. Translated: CASSHPGTTNTGELFF.